This TCR beta chain was documented in a study of cytomegalovirus exposure and HLA in healthy donors. The CDR3 is 16 amino acids. Germline trimming cut 0 bases from V and 5 bases from J; bases unmatched to any gene: 9. CDR1 is GTSNPN and CDR2 is SVGIG in the germline V gene (reference sequence). The primer mix had 60 Vbeta and 13 Jbeta primers. TCRdb's table, derived via immunoSEQ multiplex PCR, lists solely in-frame clones and lacks some. This repertoire shows 150,000 to 200,000 clones, 65% to 85% found once; its top ten account for 1.3%. The sequencing input was PBMCs. This chain links TRBV30 with TRBJ2-2; 7 bases are shared with TRBD2. This TCR was sampled from a man aged 50 to 60 in good health and CMV-seropositive. In DNA form, the CDR3 reads TGTGCCTGGAGTGTACCCGGACTAGATTGGACCGGGGAGCTGTTTTTT. Its translation: CAWSVPGLDWTGELFF.